The clone carrying this T cell receptor beta chain was seen repeatedly, ten times or more. This sample was included in a study of early T cells in non-severe SARS-CoV-2 infection. This CDR3 comprises 15 residues. The germline V gene has CDR1 SGHTA and CDR2 FQGNSA. Trimming shortened V by 1 base and J by 9 bases, and 16 bases separated the two germline ends. TCRdb re-called the 5' RACE reads through MiXCR, storing one row per CDR3 protein. The table has 37,000 or so distinct CDR3 sequences, about 6.3% seen once. The rearrangement joins TRBV7-2 to TRBJ1-5; D is uncertain. This TCR was recovered from an adult who was a healthcare worker with PCR-confirmed SARS-CoV-2 infection or an uninfected control (not recorded which). Sequencing was carried out using whole blood. CDR3 sequence (DNA): TGTGCCAGCAGCTTAGACGGAGCGATTCCCTCGCCCCAGCATTTT. This codes for CASSLDGAIPSPQHF.